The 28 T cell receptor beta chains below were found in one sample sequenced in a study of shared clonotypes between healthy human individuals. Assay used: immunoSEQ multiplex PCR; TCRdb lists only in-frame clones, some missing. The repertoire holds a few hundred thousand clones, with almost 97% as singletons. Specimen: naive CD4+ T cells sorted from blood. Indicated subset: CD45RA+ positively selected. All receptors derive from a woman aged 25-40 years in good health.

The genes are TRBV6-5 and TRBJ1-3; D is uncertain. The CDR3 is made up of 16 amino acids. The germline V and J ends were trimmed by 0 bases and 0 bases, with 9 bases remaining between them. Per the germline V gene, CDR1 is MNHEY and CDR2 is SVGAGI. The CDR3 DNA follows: TGTGCCAGCAGTTACTCTTATCGGAACTCTGGAAACACCATATATTTT. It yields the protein CASSYSYRNSGNTIYF.

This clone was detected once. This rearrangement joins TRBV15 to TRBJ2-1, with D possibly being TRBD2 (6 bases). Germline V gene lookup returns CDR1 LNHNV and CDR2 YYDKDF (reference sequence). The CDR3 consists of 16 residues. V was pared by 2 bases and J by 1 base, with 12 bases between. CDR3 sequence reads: CATSRPRGGSYNEQFF. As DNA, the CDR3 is TGTGCCACCAGCAGACCCCGGGGAGGATCCTACAATGAGCAGTTCTTC. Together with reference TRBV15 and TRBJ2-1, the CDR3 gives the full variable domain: DAMVIQNPRYQVTQFGKPVTLSCSQTLNHNVMYWYQQKSSQAPKLLFHYYDKDFNNEADTPDNFQSRRPNTSFCFLDIRSPGLGDTAMYLCATSRPRGGSYNEQFFGPGTRLTVL.

CDR3 residues: CASMILGDTQYF. As DNA, the CDR3 is TGTGCCAGTATGATACTAGGAGATACGCAGTATTTT. The chain joins TRBV28 to TRBJ2-3, with D tentatively TRBD2 (5 bases). In germline, CDR1 is MDHEN, CDR2 SYDVKM. This CDR3 region has 12 residues. Deletions cut 9 bases from V and 5 bases from J, with 12 bases between.

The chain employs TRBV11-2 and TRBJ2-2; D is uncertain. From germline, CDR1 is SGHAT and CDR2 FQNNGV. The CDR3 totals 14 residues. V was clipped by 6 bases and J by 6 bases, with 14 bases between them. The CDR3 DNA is TGTGCCAGCAGTCACAATGTGGGATCCGGGGAGCTGTTTTTT. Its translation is CASSHNVGSGELFF.

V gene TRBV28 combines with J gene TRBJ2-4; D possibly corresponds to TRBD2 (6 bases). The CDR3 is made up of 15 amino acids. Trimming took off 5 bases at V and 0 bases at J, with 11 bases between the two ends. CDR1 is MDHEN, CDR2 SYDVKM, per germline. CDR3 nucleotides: TGTGCCAGCAGTCGAAGGACTATAGCCAAAAACATTCAGTACTTC. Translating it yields CASSRRTIAKNIQYF. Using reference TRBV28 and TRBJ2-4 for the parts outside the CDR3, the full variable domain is DVKVTQSSRYLVKRTGEKVFLECVQDMDHENMFWYRQDPGLGLRLIYFSYDVKMKEKGDIPEGYSVSREKKERFSLILESASTNQTSMYLCASSRRTIAKNIQYFGAGTRLSVL.

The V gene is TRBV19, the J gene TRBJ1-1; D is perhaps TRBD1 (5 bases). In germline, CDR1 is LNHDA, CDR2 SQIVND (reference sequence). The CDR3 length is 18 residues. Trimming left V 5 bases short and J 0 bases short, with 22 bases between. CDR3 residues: CASSRPLRGGGMNTEAFF. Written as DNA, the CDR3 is TGTGCCAGTAGTCGTCCCCTCCGGGGGGGTGGCATGAACACTGAAGCTTTCTTT.

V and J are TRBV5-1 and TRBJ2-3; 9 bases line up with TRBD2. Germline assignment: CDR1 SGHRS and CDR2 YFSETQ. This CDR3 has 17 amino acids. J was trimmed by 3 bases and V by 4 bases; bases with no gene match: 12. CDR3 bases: TGCGCCAGCAGCCCTATCATAGCGGGGGCCCTGACAGATACGCAGTATTTT. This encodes CASSPIIAGALTDTQYF.

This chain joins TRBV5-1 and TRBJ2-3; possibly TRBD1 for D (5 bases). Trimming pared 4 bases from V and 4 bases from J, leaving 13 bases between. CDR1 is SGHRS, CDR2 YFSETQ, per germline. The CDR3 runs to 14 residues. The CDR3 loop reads CASSPRQGPDTQYF. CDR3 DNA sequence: TGCGCCAGCAGCCCGAGGCAGGGTCCAGATACGCAGTATTTT. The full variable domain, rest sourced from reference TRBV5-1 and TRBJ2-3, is KAGVTQTPRYLIKTRGQQVTLSCSPISGHRSVSWYQQTPGQGLQFLFEYFSETQRNKGNFPGRFSGRQFSNSRSEMNVSTLELGDSALYLCASSPRQGPDTQYFGPGTRLTVL.

The CDR3 DNA sequence: TGTGCCAGCAGCACTAATCGAAACACCATATATTTT. It yields the protein CASSTNRNTIYF. This rearrangement joins TRBV28 to TRBJ1-3, with no clear D. The CDR3 totals 12 residues. Trimming cost V 6 bases and J 5 bases, with 8 bases left between them. CDR1 and CDR2 from the germline V gene are MDHEN and SYDVKM.

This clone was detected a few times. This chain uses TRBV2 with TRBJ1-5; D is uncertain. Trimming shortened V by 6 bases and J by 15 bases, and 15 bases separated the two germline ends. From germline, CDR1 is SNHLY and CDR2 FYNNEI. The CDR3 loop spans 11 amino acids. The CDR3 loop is CASSLWGDRHF. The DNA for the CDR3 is TGTGCCAGCAGCCTTTGGGGAGATCGGCATTTT. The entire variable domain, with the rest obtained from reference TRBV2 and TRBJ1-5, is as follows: EPEVTQTPSHQVTQMGQEVILRCVPISNHLYFYWYRQILGQKVEFLVSFYNNEISEKSEIFDDQFSVERPDGSNFTLKIRSTKLEDSAMYFCASSLWGDRHFGDGTRLSIL.

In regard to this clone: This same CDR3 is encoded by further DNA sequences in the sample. In DNA form, the CDR3 reads TGTGCCAGCTCACCATCCTCCTACGAGCAGTACTTC. Translated: CASSPSSYEQYF. The chain joins TRBV18 to TRBJ2-7, with D hard to call. The CDR3 is 12 amino acids. CDR1 is KGHSH and CDR2 is LQKENI in the germline V gene. V lost 2 bases and J lost 0, with 2 bases in between.

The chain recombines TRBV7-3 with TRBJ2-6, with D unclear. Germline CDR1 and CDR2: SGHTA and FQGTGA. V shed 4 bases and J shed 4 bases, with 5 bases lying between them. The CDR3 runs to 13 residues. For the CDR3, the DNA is TGTGCCAGCAGCTCTTTGGGGGCCAACGTCCTGACTTTC. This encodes CASSSLGANVLTF.

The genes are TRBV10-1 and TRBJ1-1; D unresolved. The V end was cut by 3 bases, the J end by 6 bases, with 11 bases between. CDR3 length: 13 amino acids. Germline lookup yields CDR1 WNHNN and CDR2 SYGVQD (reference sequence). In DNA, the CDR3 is TGCGCCAGCAGTGACAGACTTTTCGCTGAAGCTTTCTTT. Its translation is CASSDRLFAEAFF.

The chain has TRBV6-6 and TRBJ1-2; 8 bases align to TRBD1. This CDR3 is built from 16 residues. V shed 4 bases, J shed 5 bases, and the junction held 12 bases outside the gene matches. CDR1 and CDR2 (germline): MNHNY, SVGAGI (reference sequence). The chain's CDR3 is CASSCPLRRQGYGYTF. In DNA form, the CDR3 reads TGTGCCAGCAGTTGCCCCCTCCGGCGACAGGGGTATGGCTACACCTTC.

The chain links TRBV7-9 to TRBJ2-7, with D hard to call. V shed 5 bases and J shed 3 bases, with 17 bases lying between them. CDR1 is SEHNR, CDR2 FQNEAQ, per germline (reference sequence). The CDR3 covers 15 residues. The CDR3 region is CASSLSGSVDYEQYF. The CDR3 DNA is TGTGCCAGCAGCCTCTCCGGCTCGGTGGACTACGAGCAGTACTTC.

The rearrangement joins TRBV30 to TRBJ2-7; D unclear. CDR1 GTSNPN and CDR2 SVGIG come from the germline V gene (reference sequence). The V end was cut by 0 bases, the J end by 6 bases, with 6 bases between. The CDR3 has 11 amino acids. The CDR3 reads CAWSVKGEQYF. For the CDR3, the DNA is TGTGCCTGGAGTGTAAAAGGCGAGCAGTACTTC.

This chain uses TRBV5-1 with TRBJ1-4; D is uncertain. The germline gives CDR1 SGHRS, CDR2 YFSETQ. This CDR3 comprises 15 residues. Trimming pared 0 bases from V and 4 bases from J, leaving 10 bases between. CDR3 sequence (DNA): TGCGCCAGCAGCTTGGCGCTAGGAAGTAATGAAAAACTGTTTTTT. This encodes CASSLALGSNEKLFF.

The CDR3 DNA reads as TGCAGCGTTGACACCGGGACTAGCGGGAGAGGGCTTGAGCAGTTCTTC. This gives the protein CSVDTGTSGRGLEQFF. The chain joins TRBV29-1 to TRBJ2-1, with 14 bases matching TRBD2. CDR1 is SQVTM, CDR2 ANQGSEA, per germline. This CDR3 has 16 amino acids. The trim removed 3 bases at V and 9 bases at J, leaving 10 bases unmatched.

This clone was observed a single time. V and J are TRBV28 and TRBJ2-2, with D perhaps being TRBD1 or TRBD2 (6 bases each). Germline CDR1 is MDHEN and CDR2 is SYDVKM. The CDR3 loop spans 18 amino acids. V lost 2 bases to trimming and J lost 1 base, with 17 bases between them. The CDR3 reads CASSLSGWAGQNTGELFF. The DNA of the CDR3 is TGTGCCAGCAGTTTAAGTGGGTGGGCGGGACAGAACACCGGGGAGCTGTTTTTT. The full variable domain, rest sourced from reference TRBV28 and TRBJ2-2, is DVKVTQSSRYLVKRTGEKVFLECVQDMDHENMFWYRQDPGLGLRLIYFSYDVKMKEKGDIPEGYSVSREKKERFSLILESASTNQTSMYLCASSLSGWAGQNTGELFFGEGSRLTVL.

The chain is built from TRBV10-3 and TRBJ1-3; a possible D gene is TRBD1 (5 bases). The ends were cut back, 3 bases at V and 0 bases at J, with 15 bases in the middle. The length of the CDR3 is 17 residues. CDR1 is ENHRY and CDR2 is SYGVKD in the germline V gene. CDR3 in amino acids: CAISDSAGLPSGNTIYF. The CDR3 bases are TGTGCCATCAGTGATTCGGCAGGGCTACCCTCTGGAAACACCATATATTTT.

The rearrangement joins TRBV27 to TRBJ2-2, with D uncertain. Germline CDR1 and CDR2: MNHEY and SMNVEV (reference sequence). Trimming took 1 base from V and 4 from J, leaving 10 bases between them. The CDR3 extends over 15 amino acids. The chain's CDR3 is CASSLLDTPTGELFF. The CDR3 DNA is TGTGCCAGCAGTTTATTAGACACCCCCACCGGGGAGCTGTTTTTT.

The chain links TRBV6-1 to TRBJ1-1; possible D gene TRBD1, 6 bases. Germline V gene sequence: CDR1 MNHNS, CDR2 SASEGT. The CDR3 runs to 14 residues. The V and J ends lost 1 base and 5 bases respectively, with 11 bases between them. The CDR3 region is CASSEVSRGTEAFF. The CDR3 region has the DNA TGTGCCAGCAGTGAAGTTTCGAGGGGGACTGAAGCTTTCTTT.

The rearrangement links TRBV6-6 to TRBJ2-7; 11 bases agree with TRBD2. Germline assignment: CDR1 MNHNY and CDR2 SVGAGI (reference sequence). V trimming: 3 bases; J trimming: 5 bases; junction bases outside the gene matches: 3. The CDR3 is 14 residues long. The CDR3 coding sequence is TGTGCCAGCAGTTATACTAGCGGGAGCCACGAGCAGTACTTC. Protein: CASSYTSGSHEQYF.

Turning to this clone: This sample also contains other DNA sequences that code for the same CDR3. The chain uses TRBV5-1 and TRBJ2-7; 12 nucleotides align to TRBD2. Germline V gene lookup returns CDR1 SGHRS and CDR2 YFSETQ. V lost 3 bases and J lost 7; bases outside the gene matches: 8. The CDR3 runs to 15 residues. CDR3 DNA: TGCGCCAGCAGCTCGACTAGCGGGAGCATCTCTGAGCAGTACTTC. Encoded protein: CASSSTSGSISEQYF. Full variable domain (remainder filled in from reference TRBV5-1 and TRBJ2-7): KAGVTQTPRYLIKTRGQQVTLSCSPISGHRSVSWYQQTPGQGLQFLFEYFSETQRNKGNFPGRFSGRQFSNSRSEMNVSTLELGDSALYLCASSSTSGSISEQYFGPGTRLTVT.

The CDR3: CASSYLGNGYTF. The DNA of the CDR3 is TGTGCCAGCAGTTATTTAGGAAATGGCTACACCTTC. V and J are TRBV28 and TRBJ1-2; D gene ambiguous. Trimming took 4 bases from V and 6 from J, leaving 9 bases between them. The CDR3 runs 12 residues. Germline V gives CDR1 MDHEN, CDR2 SYDVKM.

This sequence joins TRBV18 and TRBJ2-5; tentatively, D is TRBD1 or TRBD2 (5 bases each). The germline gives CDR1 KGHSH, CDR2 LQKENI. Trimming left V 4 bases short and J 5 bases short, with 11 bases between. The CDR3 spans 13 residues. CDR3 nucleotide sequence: TGTGCCAGCTCACTAGGGGAGTTGGAGACCCAGTACTTC. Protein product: CASSLGELETQYF. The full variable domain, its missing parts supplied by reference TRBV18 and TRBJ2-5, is NAGVMQNPRHLVRRRGQEARLRCSPMKGHSHVYWYRQLPEEGLKFMVYLQKENIIDESGMPKERFSAEFPKEGPSILRIQQVVRGDSAAYFCASSLGELETQYFGPGTRLLVL.

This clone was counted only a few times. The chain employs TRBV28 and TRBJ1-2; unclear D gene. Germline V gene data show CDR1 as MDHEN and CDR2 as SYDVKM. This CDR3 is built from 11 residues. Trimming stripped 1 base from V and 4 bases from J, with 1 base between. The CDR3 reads CASSLFYGYTF. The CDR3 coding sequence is TGTGCCAGCAGTTTATTCTATGGCTACACCTTC.

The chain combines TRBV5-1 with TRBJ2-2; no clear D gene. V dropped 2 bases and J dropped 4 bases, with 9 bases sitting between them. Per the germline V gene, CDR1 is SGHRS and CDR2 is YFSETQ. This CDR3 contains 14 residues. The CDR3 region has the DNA TGCGCCAGCAGCTTCGATCCCGGCACCGGGGAGCTGTTTTTT. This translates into CASSFDPGTGELFF. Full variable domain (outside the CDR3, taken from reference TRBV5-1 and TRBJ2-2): KAGVTQTPRYLIKTRGQQVTLSCSPISGHRSVSWYQQTPGQGLQFLFEYFSETQRNKGNFPGRFSGRQFSNSRSEMNVSTLELGDSALYLCASSFDPGTGELFFGEGSRLTVL.